This TCR beta chain emerged from a study of blood T cell repertoires in COVID-19. Overall study context: The United States, Italy and Spain supplied acute and convalescent COVID-19 samples. T cells, B-cell-depleted T cells, or PBMCs supplied cDNA or gDNA.

After removal of 5 bases from V and 1 base from J, the junction contained 5 bases not matched to a gene. This CDR3 spans 15 amino acids. Germline loops: CDR1 SEHNR, CDR2 FQNEAQ (reference sequence). Methods used by the authors: Counts of nucleated cells, estimated from reference gene primer amplification, were obtained. Data came from immunoSEQ multiplex PCR; TCRdb stores just in-frame clones and leaves some out. V and J calls and clone size are given by that table; D and trimming were obtained from the DNA. The sample holds roughly 59,000 clones; approximately 78% are singletons and the top ten take roughly 12%.

This receptor was taken from a man older than 75 with acute or convalescent COVID-19. J is TRBJ2-1 and V is TRBV7-9; 7 nucleotides match TRBD2. Material for sequencing was peripheral blood. This CDR3 reads CASSRSGGSYNEQFF. The CDR3 DNA is TGTGCCAGCAGCCGCTCGGGGGGATCCTACAATGAGCAGTTCTTC.